The source of this TCR beta chain is a study of T-cell memory formation after mild COVID-19. Study observations and caveats: Mainly CM and EM harbored the contracting CD4+ clones; mainly EMRA harbored the CD8+ ones. A second wave of clones peaked on day 37, and their SARS-CoV-2 specificity went unconfirmed.

One entry per CDR3 protein, called by TCRdb with MiXCR from the 5' RACE reads. There are over 120,000 distinct CDR3 sequences in the sample; roughly 24% occur only once, and about 24% lies in the top ten. This clonotype has a handful of counts. Its target is unknown. The sequence came from an adult woman who had mild COVID-19 (a few samples of this study predate the infection). Cell type and time point are not known. Sequences were obtained from PBMCs or a T cell subset sorted from them (not recorded which).

The CDR3 DNA sequence: TGCAGTGCTAGCTCCGGGACAGGGCTCTACGAGCAGTACTTC. Translated: CSASSGTGLYEQYF. This chain links TRBV20-1 with TRBJ2-7; 9 bases fit TRBD1. This CDR3 has 14 residues. Germline V gives CDR1 DFQATT, CDR2 SNEGSKA (reference sequence). V shed 3 bases and J 3 bases; nucleotides not matched to a gene: 6.